This entry describes one TCR beta chain. Antigen: not known. The sample comes from a study of PD-1 blockade in mismatch repair-deficient tumors. Study in general: Enrolled about 2012-2016, patients had progressing, pretreated mismatch repair-deficient cancers of about a dozen types. Study observations and caveats: Tumor-resident clones, often absent from pretreatment blood, expanded after pembrolizumab and then contracted.

The protocol was immunoSEQ multiplex PCR, while the TCRdb copy is restricted to in-frame clones and leaves out a portion. The sample lists about 79,000 clones, 65% to 85% occurring once. CDR1 is GTSNPN, CDR2 SVGIG, per germline (reference sequence). The CDR3 covers 15 residues. V gave up 6 bases and J gave up 1 base, with 18 bases separating them. A few pembrolizumab responders had their TCRs sequenced. This sequence was found in an adult with mismatch repair-deficient cancer. The chain is built from TRBV30 and TRBJ1-1, with D uncertain. Here the sequenced sample was peripheral blood, taken 44 weeks after starting pembrolizumab. The CDR3 bases are TGTGCCTGCAAGATGACGCCAACCCAGAACACTGAAGCTTTCTTT. It encodes CACKMTPTQNTEAFF.